Listed below are T cell receptor beta chains from one sample, sequenced in a study of blood T cell repertoires in COVID-19. Assay used: immunoSEQ multiplex PCR; TCRdb lists only in-frame clones, some missing. The repertoire holds about 120,000 clones, with approximately 74% as singletons. Sequenced material: peripheral blood. Source of these receptors: a man aged 55 to 70 with acute or convalescent COVID-19. Each CDR3 is given with its conserved first and last residue. The D gene is left open where the match is weak. Rows may omit the clone size; those that give it use once, few, many or a size class.

clone_size j_call v_call d_call cdr3_nt cdr3_aa
. TRBJ1-1 TRBV6-5 . TGTGCCAGCAGTTACGGAGAGAACACTGAAGCTTTCTTT CASSYGENTEAFF
once TRBJ2-7 TRBV5-1 . TGCGCCAGCAGCTTGGATCAGGCGGGACCCTACGAGCAGTACTTC CASSLDQAGPYEQYF
. TRBJ1-1 TRBV3-1/TRBV3-2 . TGTGCCAGCAGCCAAGATTGGGGCACAAACACTGAAGCTTTCTTT CASSQDWGTNTEAFF
. TRBJ2-5 TRBV6-5 . TGTGCCAGTAGAGAAGAGACCCAGTACTTC CASREETQYF
once TRBJ2-7 TRBV6-5 TRBD1 TGTGCCAGCAGTTACAGGGGGCTTCGGTCCGAGCAGTACTTC CASSYRGLRSEQYF
. TRBJ1-1 TRBV12-3/TRBV12-4 TRBD1 TGTGCCAGCAACGACAGGGGGGCTGAAGCTTTCTTT CASNDRGAEAFF
. TRBJ2-3 TRBV11-2 TRBD2 TGTGCCAGCAGCCCCAGCGGGAGGGAGGAAGATACGCAGTATTTT CASSPSGREEDTQYF
once TRBJ1-1 TRBV6-1 . TGTGCCAGCAGTGCCTCACGAGGCGGCGTCAACACTGAAGCTTTCTTT CASSASRGGVNTEAFF
once TRBJ1-1 TRBV9 . TGTGCCAGCAGCCAGGAACCGGGAGTGAACACTGAAGCTTTCTTT CASSQEPGVNTEAFF
many TRBJ2-3 TRBV28 TRBD2 TGTGCCAGCAGTTCCCTAGCGGGGTTGGTGACTAGCACAGATACGCAGTATTTT CASSSLAGLVTSTDTQYF
. TRBJ1-1 TRBV10-3 . TGTGCCATCAGTGAGAGGGGGAACACTGAAGCTTTCTTT CAISERGNTEAFF
. TRBJ1-2 TRBV18 . TGTGCCAGCTCACCACCAAGTGCAAGGGGCGGCGGCTATGGCTACACCTTC CASSPPSARGGGYGYTF
. TRBJ1-1 TRBV19 . TGTGCCAGTAGTAGCCTACAGGACGGCCACACTGAAGCTTTCTTT CASSSLQDGHTEAFF
few TRBJ2-3 TRBV19 . TGTGCCAGTAGTATACCCCGGACTAGCACAGATACGCAGTATTTT CASSIPRTSTDTQYF
. TRBJ2-1 TRBV12-2 . TGTGCAAGTCGCTTAAAGACTTGGGCGGGAAGAGGGGATGAGCAGTTCTTC CASRLKTWAGRGDEQFF
. TRBJ1-5 TRBV27 . TGTGCCAGCAGGCCCCGAGTCCCCCAGCATTTT CASRPRVPQHF
. TRBJ2-1 TRBV25-1 . TGTGCCAGCAGTTTCAGGCTCACCATCAATGAGCAGTTCTTC CASSFRLTINEQFF
. TRBJ1-1 TRBV2 . TGTGCCAGCACACTAATAAAGACAGTTGCTGAAGCTTTCTTT CASTLIKTVAEAFF
. TRBJ1-2 TRBV2 . TGTGCCAGCAGTGGTAGGGAGTCCTATGGCTACACCTTC CASSGRESYGYTF
. TRBJ1-4 TRBV11-2 TRBD1 TGTGCCAGCAGCTGGACAGGGCAAGGGGAAAAACTGTTTTTT CASSWTGQGEKLFF
. TRBJ2-2 TRBV21-1 . TGTGCCAGCAGCACGCGAACCGGGGAGCTGTTTTTT CASSTRTGELFF
. TRBJ2-7 TRBV4-1 TRBD1 TGCGCCAGCAGCCAAGATCAAAGGACAGGGGGCTCGGAGCAGTACTTC CASSQDQRTGGSEQYF
. TRBJ1-1 TRBV11-2 . TGTGCCAGCAGCTACCTCAGGGGAGACACTGAAGCTTTCTTT CASSYLRGDTEAFF
. TRBJ2-3 TRBV18 . TGTGCCAGCTCCGGTGCTGCAGATACGCAGTATTTT CASSGAADTQYF
. TRBJ2-7 TRBV7-3 TRBD2 TGTGCCAGCAGTCCGGGACTAGCGGCTTCTGACGAGCAGTACTTC CASSPGLAASDEQYF
. TRBJ2-3 TRBV7-9 TRBD1 TGTGCCAGCAGCAACAGGGGTACGAGCACAGATACGCAGTATTTT CASSNRGTSTDTQYF
few TRBJ1-1 TRBV29-1 TRBD1 TGCAGCGTTGGAGGGGGCAGGGGCCCCTTGAACACTGAAGCTTTCTTT CSVGGGRGPLNTEAFF
. TRBJ2-5 TRBV7-9 . TGTGCCAGCAGCCCGGGGATGGAGACCCAGTACTTC CASSPGMETQYF
. TRBJ2-3 TRBV5-1 TRBD2 TGCGCCAGCAGCTTGGGGCTAGCGGGGAGCACAGATACGCAGTATTTT CASSLGLAGSTDTQYF
. TRBJ2-5 TRBV15 . TGTGCCACCAGCAGAGATTGGAGGGACGGCCAAGAGACCCAGTACTTC CATSRDWRDGQETQYF
. TRBJ1-2 TRBV24-1 . TGTGCCACCGCCGGGGGGCCAGAACAAAACTATGGCTACACCTTC CATAGGPEQNYGYTF
. TRBJ2-5 TRBV6-5 TRBD2 TGTGCCAGCAGTCAGAGGACTAGAGGTCGGGAGACCCAGTACTTC CASSQRTRGRETQYF
. TRBJ1-5 TRBV19 . TGTGCCAGTAGTTCCTCGTTTGATCAGCCCCAGCATTTT CASSSSFDQPQHF
few TRBJ1-6 TRBV7-3 TRBD1 TGTGCCAGCAGCCCGAGGACAGGGCCGGATTCACCCCTCCACTTT CASSPRTGPDSPLHF
. TRBJ2-5 TRBV12-5 . TGTGCTAGTGGTTTGGGGACCCTTTCGGGAAGGGAGACCCAGTACTTC CASGLGTLSGRETQYF
. TRBJ1-2 TRBV20-1 . TGCAGTGCTTGGAACAGTATCTACACCTTC CSAWNSIYTF
. TRBJ2-2 TRBV5-1 . TGCGCCAGCAGCTTGGTCCAGGGAACCGGGGAGCTGTTTTTT CASSLVQGTGELFF
. TRBJ2-7 TRBV11-3 . TGTGCCAGCAGCTTTCGGGGGACTCAGAGCTCCTACGAGCAGTACTTC CASSFRGTQSSYEQYF
once TRBJ1-1 TRBV9 TRBD1 TGTGCCAGCAGCGCCATGACAGGGCCCAACACTGAAGCTTTCTTT CASSAMTGPNTEAFF